This entry lists 3 T cell receptor beta chains sequenced from one sample in a study of shared clonotypes between healthy human individuals. The repertoire was sequenced with immunoSEQ multiplex PCR; TCRdb's copy has only in-frame clones and lacks some. The sample holds some 530,000 clones, around 73% seen once. Sequenced sample: PBMCs. The receptors here all came from a woman in her 40s in good health. Some clones in this sample may be carry-over from other donors' samples.

The CDR3 sequence: CSVETSGTSVEQYF. In DNA form, the CDR3 reads TGCAGCGTCGAGACTAGCGGGACGTCAGTCGAGCAGTACTTC. This sequence joins TRBV29-1 and TRBJ2-7; 11 bases match TRBD2. Trimming removed 6 bases from V and 6 bases from J; junction bases left unmatched: 10. The CDR3 runs 14 residues. Germline assignment: CDR1 SQVTM and CDR2 ANQGSEA.

Points on this clone: Given a far larger clone just one base away, this is likely a sequencing read error. The sample has other DNA sequences that encode this CDR3 too. The chain has TRBV30 and TRBJ2-4, with a weak D call TRBD1 (5 bases). CDR3 length equals 13 residues. Looked up from germline, CDR1 is GTSNPN and CDR2 is SVGIG (reference sequence). CDR3 DNA: TGCGCCTGGAGTCTGGCAGGGCCAAACATTCAGTACTTC. It translates to CAWSLAGPNIQYF.

Points on this clone: Other DNA sequences of this sample code for an identical CDR3. This chain joins TRBV5-1 and TRBJ2-1; possible D gene TRBD2, 6 bases. V was trimmed by 0 bases and J by 8 bases, leaving 15 bases between them. The CDR3 length is 15 residues. CDR1 and CDR2 from the germline V gene are SGHRS and YFSETQ. Here the CDR3 reads CASSLEGGRGDEQFF. The CDR3 DNA follows: TGCGCCAGCAGCTTGGAGGGAGGTCGGGGAGATGAGCAGTTCTTC.